This T cell receptor beta chain was recorded in a study of read filtering for tumor transcriptome and immune sequencing. This CDR3 has 16 residues. V lost 6 bases to trimming and J lost 6 bases, with 21 bases between them. This library used roughly 400 ng RNA and molecular barcoded adaptors spanning alpha/delta and beta/gamma chains. One entry per CDR3 protein results from TCRdb running MiXCR on the reads. The sample holds approximately 65,000 distinct CDR3 sequences, approximately 13% seen once. Many counts were recorded for this clonotype. The sequence was collected from a donor aged 40 or over with multiple myeloma. Sequenced material: a population of CD138-negative cells sorted from bone marrow. This sequence joins TRBV12-3 or TRBV12-4 and TRBJ2-1; possible D gene TRBD2, 6 bases. The CDR3 protein is CASRFNGREVSNEQFF. CDR3 bases: TGTGCCAGCAGATTTAATGGGCGGGAAGTCTCCAATGAGCAGTTCTTC.